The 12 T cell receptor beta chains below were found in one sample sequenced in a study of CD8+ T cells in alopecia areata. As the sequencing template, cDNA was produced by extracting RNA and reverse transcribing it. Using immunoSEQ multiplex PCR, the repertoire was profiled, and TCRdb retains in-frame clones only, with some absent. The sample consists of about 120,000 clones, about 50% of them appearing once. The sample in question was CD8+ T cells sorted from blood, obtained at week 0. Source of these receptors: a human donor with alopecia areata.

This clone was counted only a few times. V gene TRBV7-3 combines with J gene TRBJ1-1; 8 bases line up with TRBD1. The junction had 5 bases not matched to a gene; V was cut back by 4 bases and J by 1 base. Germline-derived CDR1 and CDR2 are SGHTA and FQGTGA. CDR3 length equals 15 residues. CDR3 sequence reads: CASSSRQGTNTEAFF. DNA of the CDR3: TGTGCCAGCAGCTCAAGACAGGGGACGAACACTGAAGCTTTCTTT.

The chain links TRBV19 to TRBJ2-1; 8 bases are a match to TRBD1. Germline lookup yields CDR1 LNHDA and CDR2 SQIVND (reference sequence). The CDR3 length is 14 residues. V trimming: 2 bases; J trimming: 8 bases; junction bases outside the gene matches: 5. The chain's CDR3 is CASSILPGGDEQFF. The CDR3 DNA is TGTGCCAGTAGTATATTACCAGGGGGCGATGAGCAGTTCTTC. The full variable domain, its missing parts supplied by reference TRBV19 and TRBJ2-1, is DGGITQSPKYLFRKEGQNVTLSCEQNLNHDAMYWYRQDPGQGLRLIYYSQIVNDFQKGDIAEGYSVSREKKESFPLTVTSAQKNPTAFYLCASSILPGGDEQFFGPGTRLTVL.

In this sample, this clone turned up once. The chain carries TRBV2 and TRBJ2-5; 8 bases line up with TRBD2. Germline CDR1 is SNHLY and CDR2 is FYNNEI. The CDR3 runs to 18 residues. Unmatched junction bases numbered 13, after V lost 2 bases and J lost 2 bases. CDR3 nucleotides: TGTGCCAGCAGTGAAAATTCCCTGGGTAGCGGGGATCAAGAGACCCAGTACTTC. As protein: CASSENSLGSGDQETQYF.

The CDR3: CASASVVQNEQFF. The CDR3 DNA reads TGTGCTAGTGCTTCGGTTGTGCAGAATGAGCAGTTCTTC. The rearrangement joins TRBV12-5 to TRBJ2-1; D unresolved. Germline-derived CDR1 and CDR2 are LGHNT and FRNRAP. The CDR3 runs 13 residues. Trimming shortened V by 7 bases and J by 7 bases, and 14 bases separated the two germline ends.

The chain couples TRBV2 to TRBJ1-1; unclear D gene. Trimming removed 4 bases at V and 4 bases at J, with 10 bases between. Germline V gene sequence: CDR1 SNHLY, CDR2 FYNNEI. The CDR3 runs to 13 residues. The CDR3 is CASSAAGSTEAFF. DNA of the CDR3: TGTGCCAGCAGTGCCGCAGGATCCACTGAAGCTTTCTTT.

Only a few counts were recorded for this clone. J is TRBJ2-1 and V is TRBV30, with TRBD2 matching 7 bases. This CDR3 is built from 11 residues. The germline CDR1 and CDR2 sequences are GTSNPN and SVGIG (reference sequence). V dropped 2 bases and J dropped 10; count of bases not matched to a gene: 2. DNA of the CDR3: TGTGCCTGGAGTCTAGCGGAAGAGCAGTTCTTC. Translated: CAWSLAEEQFF.

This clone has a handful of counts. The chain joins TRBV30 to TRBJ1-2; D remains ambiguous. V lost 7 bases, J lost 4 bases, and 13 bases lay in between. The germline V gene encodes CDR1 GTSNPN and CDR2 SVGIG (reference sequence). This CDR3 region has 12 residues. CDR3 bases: TGTGCCTCTACCAGCGGGAGCTATGGCTACACCTTC. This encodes CASTSGSYGYTF.

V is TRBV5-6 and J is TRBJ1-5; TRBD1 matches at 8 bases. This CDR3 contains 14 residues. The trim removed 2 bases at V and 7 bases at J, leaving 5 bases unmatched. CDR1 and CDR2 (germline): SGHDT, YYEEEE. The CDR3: CASSFGTGIQPQHF. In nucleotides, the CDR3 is TGTGCCAGCAGCTTCGGGACAGGTATCCAGCCCCAGCATTTT.

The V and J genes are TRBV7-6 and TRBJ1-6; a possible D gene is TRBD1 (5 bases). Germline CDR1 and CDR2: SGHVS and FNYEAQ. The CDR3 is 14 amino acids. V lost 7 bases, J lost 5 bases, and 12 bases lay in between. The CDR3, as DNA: TGTGCCAGCACCCGGGGGGGAGATAATTCACCCCTCCACTTT. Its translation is CASTRGGDNSPLHF.

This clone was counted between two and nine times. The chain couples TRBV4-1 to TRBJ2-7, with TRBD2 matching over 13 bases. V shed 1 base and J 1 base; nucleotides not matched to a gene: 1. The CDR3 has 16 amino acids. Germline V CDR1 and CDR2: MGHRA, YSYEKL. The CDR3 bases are TGCGCCAGCAGCCAAGGGACTAGCGGGGGATCCTACGAGCAGTACTTC. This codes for CASSQGTSGGSYEQYF.

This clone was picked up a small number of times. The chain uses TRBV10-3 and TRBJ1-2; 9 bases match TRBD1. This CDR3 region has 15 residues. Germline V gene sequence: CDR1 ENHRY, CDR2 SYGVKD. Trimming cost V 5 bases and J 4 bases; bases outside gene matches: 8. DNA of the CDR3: TGTGCCATCAGTCCCGGGACAGGGAGAAGCTATGGCTACACCTTC. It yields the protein CAISPGTGRSYGYTF.

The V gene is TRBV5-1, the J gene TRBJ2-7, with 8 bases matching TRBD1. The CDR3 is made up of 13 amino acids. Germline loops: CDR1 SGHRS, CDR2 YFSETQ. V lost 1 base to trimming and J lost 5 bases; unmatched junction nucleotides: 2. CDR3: CASSLFRGHEQYF. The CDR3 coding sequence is TGCGCCAGCAGCTTGTTCAGGGGGCACGAGCAGTACTTC.